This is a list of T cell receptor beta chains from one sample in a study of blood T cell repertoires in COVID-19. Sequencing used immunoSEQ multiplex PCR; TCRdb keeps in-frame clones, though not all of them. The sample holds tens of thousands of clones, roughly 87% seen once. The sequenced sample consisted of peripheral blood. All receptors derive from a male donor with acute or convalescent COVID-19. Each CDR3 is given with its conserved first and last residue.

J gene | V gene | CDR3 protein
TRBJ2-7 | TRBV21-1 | CASSRFKTSVNEQYF
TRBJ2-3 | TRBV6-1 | CASSESAGATTDTQYF
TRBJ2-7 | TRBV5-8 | CASSFAGTGAYEQYF
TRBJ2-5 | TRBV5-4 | CASSLRAGGLETQYF
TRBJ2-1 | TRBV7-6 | CASSSLNPGGVSYNEQFF
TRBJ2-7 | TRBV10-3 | CAISVGTGPGDEQYF
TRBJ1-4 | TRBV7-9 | CASSLSAGGRVEKLFF
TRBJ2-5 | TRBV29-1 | CSVRSTASETQYF
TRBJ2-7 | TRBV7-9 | CASSLDSNSYEQYF
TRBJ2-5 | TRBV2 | CASSETGSGQETQYF
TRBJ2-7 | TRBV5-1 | CASSLEQGAWEQYF
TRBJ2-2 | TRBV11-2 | CASSLEGQHTGELFF
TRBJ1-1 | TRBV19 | CASSLGTVNTEAFF
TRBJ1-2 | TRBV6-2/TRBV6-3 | CASSLQGGYTF
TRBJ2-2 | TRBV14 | CASSQARVANTGELFF
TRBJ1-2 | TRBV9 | CASSVVGESNYGYTF
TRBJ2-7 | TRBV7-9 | CAGSLADREKYF
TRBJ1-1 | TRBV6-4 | CASRGGTGANTEAFF
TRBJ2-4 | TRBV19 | CASGGTAKNIQYF
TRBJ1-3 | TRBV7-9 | CASRLVSGNTIYF
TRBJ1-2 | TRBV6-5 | CASSPGARITF
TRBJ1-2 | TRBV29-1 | CSVVILRYGYTF
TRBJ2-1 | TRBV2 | CASRVRGGNEQFF
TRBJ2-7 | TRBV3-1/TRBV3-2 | CASSLTGYYEQYF
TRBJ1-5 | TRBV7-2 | CASSMGQGEPQHF
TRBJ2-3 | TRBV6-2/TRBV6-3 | CASGRGGPSTDTQYF
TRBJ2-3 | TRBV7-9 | CASSLSGSTDTQYF
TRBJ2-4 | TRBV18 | CASSPETGGGKNIQYF
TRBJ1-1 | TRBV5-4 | CASSYVDRNTEAFF
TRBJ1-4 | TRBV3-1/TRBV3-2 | CASKPLKPGGHATNEKLFF
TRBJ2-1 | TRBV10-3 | CAISFLATYNEQFF
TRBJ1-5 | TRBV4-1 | CASSQDPNGNQPQHF
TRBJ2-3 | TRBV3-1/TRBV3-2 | CASSRINRGRADTQYF
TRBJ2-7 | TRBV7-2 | CASSLAPGTGVSSYEQYF
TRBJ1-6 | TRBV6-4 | CASSLEGNYNSPLHF
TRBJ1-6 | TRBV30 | CAWSSGESSPLHF
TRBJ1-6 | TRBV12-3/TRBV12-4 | CAGSSSLSPLHF
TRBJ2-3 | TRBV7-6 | CASTYRVGTDTQYF
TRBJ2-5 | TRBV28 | CASGTGKETQYF
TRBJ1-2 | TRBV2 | CASTLYKTVNYGYTF
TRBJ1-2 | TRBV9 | CASSPSGGGNYGYTF
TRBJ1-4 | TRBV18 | CASSPGTGIGEKLFF
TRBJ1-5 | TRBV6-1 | CASSEGYNQPQHF
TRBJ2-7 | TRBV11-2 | CASSPGQVGSYEQYF
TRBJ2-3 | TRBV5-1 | CASSQGTSGVTDTQYF
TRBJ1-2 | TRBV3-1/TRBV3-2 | CASSQGTGGYTF
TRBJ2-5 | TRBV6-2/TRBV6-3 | CASSPFRPGETQYF
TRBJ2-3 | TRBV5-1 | CASSLASVEDTQYF
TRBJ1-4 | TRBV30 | CAWSRAGNKEKLFF
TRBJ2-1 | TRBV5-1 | CASSLARYNEQFF
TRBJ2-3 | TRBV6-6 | CASSLGLAGGPSTDTQYF
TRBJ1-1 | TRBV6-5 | CASNPQGPNTEAFF
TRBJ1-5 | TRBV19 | CASSNTGDQPQHF
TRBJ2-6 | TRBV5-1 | CASSFGTGANVLTF